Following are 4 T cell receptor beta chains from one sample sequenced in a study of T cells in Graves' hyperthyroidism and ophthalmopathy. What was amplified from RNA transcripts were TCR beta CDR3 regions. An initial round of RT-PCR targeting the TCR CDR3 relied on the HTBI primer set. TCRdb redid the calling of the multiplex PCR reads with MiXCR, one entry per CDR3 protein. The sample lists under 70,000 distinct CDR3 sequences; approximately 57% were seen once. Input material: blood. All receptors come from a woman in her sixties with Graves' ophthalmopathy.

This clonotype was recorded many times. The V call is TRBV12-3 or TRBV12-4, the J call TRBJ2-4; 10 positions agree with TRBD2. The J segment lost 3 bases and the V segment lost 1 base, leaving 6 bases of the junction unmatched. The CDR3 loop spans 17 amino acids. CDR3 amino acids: CASSLVVAGGGKNIQYF. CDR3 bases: TGTGCCAGCAGTTTAGTGGTAGCGGGGGGTGGCAAAAACATTCAGTACTTC.

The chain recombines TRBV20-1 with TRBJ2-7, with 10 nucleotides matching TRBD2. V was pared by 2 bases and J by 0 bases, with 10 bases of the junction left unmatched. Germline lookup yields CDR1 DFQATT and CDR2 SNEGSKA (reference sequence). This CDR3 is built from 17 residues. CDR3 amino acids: CSARQLAGAVSSYEQYF. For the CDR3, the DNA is TGCAGTGCTAGACAGCTAGCGGGGGCAGTGAGCTCCTACGAGCAGTACTTC.

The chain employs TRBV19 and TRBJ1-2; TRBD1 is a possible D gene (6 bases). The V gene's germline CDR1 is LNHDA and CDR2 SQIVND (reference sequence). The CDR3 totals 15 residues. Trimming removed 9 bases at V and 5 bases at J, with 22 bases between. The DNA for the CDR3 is TGTGCCAGGGCCCGGGGGGGCAAGGTCGATTATGGCTACACCTTC. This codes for CARARGGKVDYGYTF.

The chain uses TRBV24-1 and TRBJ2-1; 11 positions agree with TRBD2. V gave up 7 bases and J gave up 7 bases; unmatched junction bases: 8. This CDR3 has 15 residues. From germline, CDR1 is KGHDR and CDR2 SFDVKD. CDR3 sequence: CATSSGTSGWNEQFF. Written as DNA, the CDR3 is TGTGCCACCAGCTCCGGGACTAGCGGCTGGAATGAGCAGTTCTTC.